This T cell receptor (beta chain) is from a study of PD-1 blockade in classical Hodgkin lymphoma. Study conclusions and caveats: Undefined causes, possibly disease activity or prior therapy, underlie the repertoire differences. Reported findings placed baseline TCR diversity lower in newly diagnosed patients (compared with healthy donors).

Assay used: immunoSEQ multiplex PCR; TCRdb lists only in-frame clones, some missing. The sample holds 100,000 or so clones, roughly 87% seen once. Sample time point: cycle 4 day 1 (C4D1), after less than seven weeks of nivolumab. Each patient experienced a relapse that followed autologous stem cell transplantation, and brentuximab vedotin exposure varied. Complete response, partial response or progressive disease was each patient's best response. Trimming took 6 bases from V and 0 from J, leaving 8 bases between them. The CDR3 totals 13 residues. Germline CDR1 and CDR2: WSHSY and SAAADI. Turning to this clone: The antigen remains unidentified.

The V call is TRBV10-2, the J call TRBJ1-1; D uncertain. The sample was peripheral blood mononuclear cells (PBMCs), taken before the fourth cycle of nivolumab. This receptor was obtained from a human donor with classical Hodgkin lymphoma. The CDR3 DNA sequence: TGCGCCAGCAGCGGAGCCATGAACACTGAAGCTTTCTTT. Its protein is CASSGAMNTEAFF.